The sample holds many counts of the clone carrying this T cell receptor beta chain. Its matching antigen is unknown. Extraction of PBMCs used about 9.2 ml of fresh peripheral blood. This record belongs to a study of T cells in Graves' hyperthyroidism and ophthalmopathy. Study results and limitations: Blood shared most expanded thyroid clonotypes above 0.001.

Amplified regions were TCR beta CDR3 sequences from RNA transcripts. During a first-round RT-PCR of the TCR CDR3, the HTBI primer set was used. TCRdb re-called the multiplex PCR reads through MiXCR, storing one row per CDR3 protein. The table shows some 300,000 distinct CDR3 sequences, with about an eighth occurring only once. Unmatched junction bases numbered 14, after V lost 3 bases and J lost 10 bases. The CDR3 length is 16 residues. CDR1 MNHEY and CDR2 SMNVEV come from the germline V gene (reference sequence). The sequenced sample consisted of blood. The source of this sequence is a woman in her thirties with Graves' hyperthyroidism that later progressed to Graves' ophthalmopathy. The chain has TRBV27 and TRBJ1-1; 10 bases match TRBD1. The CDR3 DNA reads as TGTGCCAGCAGTTTCGCCGGGACAGGGGACCCGGGGGGAGCTTTCTTT. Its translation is CASSFAGTGDPGGAFF.